This T cell receptor (beta chain) originates from a study of blood T cell repertoires in COVID-19. Looking at the study overall: Donors in the United States, Italy and Spain gave samples during acute or convalescent COVID-19. Nucleic acid was either cDNA or gDNA, and it came from T cells, B-cell-depleted T cells, or PBMCs.

Per the study methods: Estimation of nucleated cell counts relied on the amplification of reference gene primers. The data were produced by immunoSEQ multiplex PCR, yet TCRdb's version contains in-frame clones alone and is incomplete. V and J calls plus clone size are reproduced from that table; the DNA served to infer D and trimming. The sample lists almost 95,000 clones, 87% occurring once. Seattle patients were enrolled while actively infected and followed longitudinally. The V gene's germline CDR1 is SGHTA and CDR2 FQGNSA. V lost 5 bases, J lost 5 bases, and 13 bases lay in between. The CDR3 contains 13 residues.

This sequence joins TRBV7-2 and TRBJ2-7; D is unclear. Sequencing used peripheral blood. This clonotype was obtained from a woman aged 60-75 years with COVID-19, enrolled during active disease. The CDR3 region is CASSPRTLHEQYF. The CDR3 DNA is TGTGCCAGCAGCCCCCGCACCCTACACGAGCAGTACTTC.